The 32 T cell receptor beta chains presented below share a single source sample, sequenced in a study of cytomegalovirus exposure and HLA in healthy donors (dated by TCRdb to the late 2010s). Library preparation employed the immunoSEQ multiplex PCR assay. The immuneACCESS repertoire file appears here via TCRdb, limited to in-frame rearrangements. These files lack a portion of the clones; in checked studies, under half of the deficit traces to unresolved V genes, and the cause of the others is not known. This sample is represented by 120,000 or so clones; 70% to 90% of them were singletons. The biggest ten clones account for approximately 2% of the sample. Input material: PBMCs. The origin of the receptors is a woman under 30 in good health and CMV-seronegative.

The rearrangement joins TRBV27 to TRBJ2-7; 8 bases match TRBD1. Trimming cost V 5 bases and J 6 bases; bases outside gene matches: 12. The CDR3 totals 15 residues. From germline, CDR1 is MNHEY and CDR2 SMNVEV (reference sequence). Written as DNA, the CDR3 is TGTGCCAGCAGTAGAGCCCAGGGGGCTTTGTTCGAGCAGTACTTC. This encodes CASSRAQGALFEQYF.

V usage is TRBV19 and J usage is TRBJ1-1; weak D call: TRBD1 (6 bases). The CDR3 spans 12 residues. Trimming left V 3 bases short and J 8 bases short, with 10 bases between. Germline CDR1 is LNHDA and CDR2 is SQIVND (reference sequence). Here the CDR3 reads CASSMGQGEAFF. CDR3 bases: TGTGCCAGTAGTATGGGACAAGGGGAAGCTTTCTTT.

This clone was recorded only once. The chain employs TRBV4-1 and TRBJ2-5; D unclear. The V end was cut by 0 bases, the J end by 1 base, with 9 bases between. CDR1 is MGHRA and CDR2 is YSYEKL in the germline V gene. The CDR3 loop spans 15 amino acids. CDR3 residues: CASSQDRLVQETQYF. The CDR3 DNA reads TGCGCCAGCAGCCAAGATAGGCTAGTCCAAGAGACCCAGTACTTC.

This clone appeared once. The CDR3 DNA is TGCAGCGTATCCCGGACAGGGGGTTACGAGCAGTACTTC. Translating gives CSVSRTGGYEQYF. This chain links TRBV29-1 with TRBJ2-7; 10 nucleotides align to TRBD1. Trimming took 6 bases from V and 4 from J; bases not matched to a gene: 6. Germline-derived CDR1 and CDR2 are SQVTM and ANQGSEA. The CDR3 length is 13 residues.

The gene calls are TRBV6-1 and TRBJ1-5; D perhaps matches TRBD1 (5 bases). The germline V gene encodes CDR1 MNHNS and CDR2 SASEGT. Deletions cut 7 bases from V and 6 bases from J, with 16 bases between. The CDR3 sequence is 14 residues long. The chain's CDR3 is CASIGDSLGQPQHF. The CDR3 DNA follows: TGTGCCAGCATCGGAGACAGCCTTGGTCAGCCCCAGCATTTT.

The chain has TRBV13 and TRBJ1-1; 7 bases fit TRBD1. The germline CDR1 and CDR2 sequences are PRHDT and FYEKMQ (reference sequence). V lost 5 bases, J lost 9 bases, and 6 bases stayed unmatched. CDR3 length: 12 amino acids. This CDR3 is CASSGWTGKAFF. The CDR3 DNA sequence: TGTGCCAGCAGCGGCTGGACAGGTAAAGCTTTCTTT.

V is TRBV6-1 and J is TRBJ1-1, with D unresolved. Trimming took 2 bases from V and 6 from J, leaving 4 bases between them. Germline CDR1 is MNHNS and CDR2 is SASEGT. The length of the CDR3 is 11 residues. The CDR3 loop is CASSERAEAFF. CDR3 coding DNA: TGTGCCAGCAGTGAACGGGCTGAAGCTTTCTTT.

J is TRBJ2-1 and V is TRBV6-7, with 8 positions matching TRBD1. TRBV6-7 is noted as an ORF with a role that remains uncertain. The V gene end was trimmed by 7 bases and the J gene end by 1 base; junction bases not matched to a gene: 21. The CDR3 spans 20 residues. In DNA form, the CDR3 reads TGTGCCAGCACCCGCAAGTGGACAGGGAAAGGAGCGAGGTCCTACAATGAGCAGTTCTTC. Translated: CASTRKWTGKGARSYNEQFF.

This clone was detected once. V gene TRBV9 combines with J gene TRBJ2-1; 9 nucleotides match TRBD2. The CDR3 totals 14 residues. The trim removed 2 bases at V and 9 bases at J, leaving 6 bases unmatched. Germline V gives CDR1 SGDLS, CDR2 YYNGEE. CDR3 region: CASSVGTSWREQFF. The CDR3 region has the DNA TGTGCCAGCAGCGTCGGGACTAGCTGGCGTGAGCAGTTCTTC.

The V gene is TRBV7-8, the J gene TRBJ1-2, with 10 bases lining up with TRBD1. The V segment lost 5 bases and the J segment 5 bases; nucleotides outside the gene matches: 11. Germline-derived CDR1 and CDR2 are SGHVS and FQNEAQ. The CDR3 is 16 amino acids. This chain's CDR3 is CASSRAGTGVGYGYTF. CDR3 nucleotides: TGTGCCAGCAGCAGGGCCGGGACAGGGGTTGGATATGGCTACACCTTC.

In DNA, the CDR3 is TGCGCCAGCAGCTTGGGGGGCAGGGTTAACGAGCAGTACTTC. The encoded protein is CASSLGGRVNEQYF. The chain is built from TRBV5-1 and TRBJ2-7, with TRBD1 as a possible D gene (5 bases). Trimming took off 0 bases at V and 5 bases at J, with 12 bases between the two ends. Looked up from germline, CDR1 is SGHRS and CDR2 is YFSETQ. This CDR3 spans 14 amino acids.

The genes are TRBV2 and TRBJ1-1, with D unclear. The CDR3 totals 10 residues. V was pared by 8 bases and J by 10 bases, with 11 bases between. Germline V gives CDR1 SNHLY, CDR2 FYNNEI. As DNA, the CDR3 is TGTGCCAGCGTATCCGGGAGAGCTTTCTTT. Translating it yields CASVSGRAFF.

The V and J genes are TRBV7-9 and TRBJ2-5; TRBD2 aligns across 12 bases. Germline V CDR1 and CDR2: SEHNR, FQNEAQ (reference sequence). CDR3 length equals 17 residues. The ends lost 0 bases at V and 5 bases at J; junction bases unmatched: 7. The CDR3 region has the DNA TGTGCCAGCAGCTTAGCCCCACTAGCGGGGGGCCTTGAGACCCAGTACTTC. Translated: CASSLAPLAGGLETQYF.

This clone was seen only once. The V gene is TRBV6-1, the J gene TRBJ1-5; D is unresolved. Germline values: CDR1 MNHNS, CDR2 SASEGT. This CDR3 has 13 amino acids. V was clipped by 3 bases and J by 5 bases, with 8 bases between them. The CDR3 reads CASSDGRDQPQHF. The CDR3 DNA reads TGTGCCAGCAGTGATGGGAGGGATCAGCCCCAGCATTTT.

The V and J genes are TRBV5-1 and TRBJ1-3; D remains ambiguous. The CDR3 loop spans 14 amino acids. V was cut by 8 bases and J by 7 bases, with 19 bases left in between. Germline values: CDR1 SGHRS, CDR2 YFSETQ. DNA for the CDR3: TGCGCCAGTGCCCCCTTAACTCGGACTAACACCATATATTTT. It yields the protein CASAPLTRTNTIYF. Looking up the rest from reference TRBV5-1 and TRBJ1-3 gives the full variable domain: KAGVTQTPRYLIKTRGQQVTLSCSPISGHRSVSWYQQTPGQGLQFLFEYFSETQRNKGNFPGRFSGRQFSNSRSEMNVSTLELGDSALYLCASAPLTRTNTIYFGEGSWLTVV.

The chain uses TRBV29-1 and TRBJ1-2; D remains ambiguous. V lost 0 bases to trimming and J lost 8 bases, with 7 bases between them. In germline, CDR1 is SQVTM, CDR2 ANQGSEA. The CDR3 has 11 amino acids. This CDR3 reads CSVEDRIGYTF. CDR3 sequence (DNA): TGCAGCGTTGAAGACAGGATCGGCTACACCTTC.

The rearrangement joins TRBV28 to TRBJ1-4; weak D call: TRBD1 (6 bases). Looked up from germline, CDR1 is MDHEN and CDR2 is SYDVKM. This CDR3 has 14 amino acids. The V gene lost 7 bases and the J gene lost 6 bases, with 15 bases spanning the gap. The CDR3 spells CASKRGGTDEKLFF. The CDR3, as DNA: TGTGCCAGCAAAAGGGGGGGGACCGATGAAAAACTGTTTTTT.

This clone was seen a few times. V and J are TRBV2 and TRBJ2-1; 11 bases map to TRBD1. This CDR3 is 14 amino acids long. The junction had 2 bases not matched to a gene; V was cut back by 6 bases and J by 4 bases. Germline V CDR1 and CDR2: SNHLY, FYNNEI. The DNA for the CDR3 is TGTGCCAGCAGCCGGGACAGGGGGTACAATGAGCAGTTCTTC. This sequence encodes CASSRDRGYNEQFF. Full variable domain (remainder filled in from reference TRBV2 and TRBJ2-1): EPEVTQTPSHQVTQMGQEVILRCVPISNHLYFYWYRQILGQKVEFLVSFYNNEISEKSEIFDDQFSVERPDGSNFTLKIRSTKLEDSAMYFCASSRDRGYNEQFFGPGTRLTVL.

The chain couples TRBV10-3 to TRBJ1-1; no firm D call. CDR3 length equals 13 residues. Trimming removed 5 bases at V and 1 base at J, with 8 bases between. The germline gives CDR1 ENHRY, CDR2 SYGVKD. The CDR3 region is CAISPAANTEAFF. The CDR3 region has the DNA TGTGCCATCAGTCCTGCGGCGAACACTGAAGCTTTCTTT.

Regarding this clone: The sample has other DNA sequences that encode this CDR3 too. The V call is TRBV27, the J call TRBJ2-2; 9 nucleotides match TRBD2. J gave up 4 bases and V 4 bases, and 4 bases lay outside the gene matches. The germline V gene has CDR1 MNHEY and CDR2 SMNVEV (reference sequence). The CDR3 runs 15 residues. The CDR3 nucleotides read TGTGCCAGCAGTTCATGGACTAGCGTCACCGGGGAGCTGTTTTTT. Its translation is CASSSWTSVTGELFF.

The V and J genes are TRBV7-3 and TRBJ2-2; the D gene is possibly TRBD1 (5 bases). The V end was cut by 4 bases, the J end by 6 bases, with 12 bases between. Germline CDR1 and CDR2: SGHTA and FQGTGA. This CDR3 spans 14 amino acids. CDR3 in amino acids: CASSSALGAGELFF. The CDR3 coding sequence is TGTGCCAGCAGCTCGGCCCTAGGGGCCGGGGAGCTGTTTTTT. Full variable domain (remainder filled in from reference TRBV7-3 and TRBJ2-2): GAGVSQTPSNKVTEKGKYVELRCDPISGHTALYWYRQSLGQGPEFLIYFQGTGAADDSGLPNDRFFAVRPEGSVSTLKIQRTERGDSAVYLCASSSALGAGELFFGEGSRLTVL.

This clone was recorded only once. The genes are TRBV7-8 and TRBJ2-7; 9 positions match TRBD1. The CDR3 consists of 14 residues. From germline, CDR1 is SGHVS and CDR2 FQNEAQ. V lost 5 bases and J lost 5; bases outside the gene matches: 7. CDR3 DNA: TGTGCCAGCAGCCGCGGGACAGGGTCGAACGAGCAGTACTTC. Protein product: CASSRGTGSNEQYF.

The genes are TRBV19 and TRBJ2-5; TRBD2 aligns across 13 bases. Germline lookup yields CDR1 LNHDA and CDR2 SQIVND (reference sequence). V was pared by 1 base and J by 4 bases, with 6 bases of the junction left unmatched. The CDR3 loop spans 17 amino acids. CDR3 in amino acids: CASSIVGGLAGRETQYF. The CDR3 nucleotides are TGTGCCAGTAGTATAGTCGGGGGACTAGCGGGGCGAGAGACCCAGTACTTC.

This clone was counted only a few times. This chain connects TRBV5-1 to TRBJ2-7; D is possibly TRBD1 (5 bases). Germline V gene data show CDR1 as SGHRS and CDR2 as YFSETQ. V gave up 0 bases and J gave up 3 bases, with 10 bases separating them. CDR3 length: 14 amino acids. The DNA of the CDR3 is TGCGCCAGCAGCTTGGGACCAGGGAACTACGAGCAGTACTTC. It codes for CASSLGPGNYEQYF.

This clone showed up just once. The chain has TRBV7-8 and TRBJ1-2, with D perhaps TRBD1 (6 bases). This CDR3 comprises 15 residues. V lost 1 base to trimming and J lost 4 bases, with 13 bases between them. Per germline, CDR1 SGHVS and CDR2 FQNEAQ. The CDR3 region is CASSLEGGEGYGYTF. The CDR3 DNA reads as TGTGCCAGCAGCTTAGAGGGGGGGGAAGGCTATGGCTACACCTTC. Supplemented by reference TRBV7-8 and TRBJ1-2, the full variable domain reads GAGVSQSPRYKVAKRGQDVALRCDPISGHVSLFWYQQALGQGPEFLTYFQNEAQLDKSGLPSDRFFAERPEGSVSTLKIQRTQQEDSAVYLCASSLEGGEGYGYTFGSGTRLTVV.

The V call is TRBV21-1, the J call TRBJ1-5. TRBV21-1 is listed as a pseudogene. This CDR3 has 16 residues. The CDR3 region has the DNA TGTGCCAGCAGCAAAGTCAGAGGGAGTAGCAATCAGCCCCAGCATTTT. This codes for CASSKVRGSSNQPQHF.

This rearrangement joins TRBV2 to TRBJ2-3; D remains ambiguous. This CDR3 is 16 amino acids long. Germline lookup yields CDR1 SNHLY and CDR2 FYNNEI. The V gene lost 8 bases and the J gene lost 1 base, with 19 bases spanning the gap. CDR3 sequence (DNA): TGTGCCAGCCGAGCGAACTCCGTCTCCCGCACAGATACGCAGTATTTT. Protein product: CASRANSVSRTDTQYF.

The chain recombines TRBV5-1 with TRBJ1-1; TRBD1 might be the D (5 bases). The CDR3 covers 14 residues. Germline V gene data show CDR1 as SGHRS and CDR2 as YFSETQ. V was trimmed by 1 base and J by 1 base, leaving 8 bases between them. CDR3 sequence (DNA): TGCGCCAGCAGCTTGACGGGGGGGAACACTGAAGCTTTCTTT. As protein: CASSLTGGNTEAFF.

In nucleotides, the CDR3 is TGTGCCAGCAGCTCCCGGACTAGTTCGGGGGCAGATACGCAGTATTTT. This gives the protein CASSSRTSSGADTQYF. The genes are TRBV5-4 and TRBJ2-3; 7 bases are shared with TRBD2. Germline CDR1 and CDR2: SGHNT and YYREEE (reference sequence). V was pared by 3 bases and J by 4 bases, with 11 bases of the junction left unmatched. This CDR3 spans 16 amino acids.

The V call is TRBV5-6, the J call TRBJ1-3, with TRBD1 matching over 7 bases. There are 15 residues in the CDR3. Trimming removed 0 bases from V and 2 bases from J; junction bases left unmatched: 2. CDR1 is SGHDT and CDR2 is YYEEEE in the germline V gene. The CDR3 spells CASSLGQGAGNTIYF. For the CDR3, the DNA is TGTGCCAGCAGCTTGGGACAGGGCGCTGGAAACACCATATATTTT.

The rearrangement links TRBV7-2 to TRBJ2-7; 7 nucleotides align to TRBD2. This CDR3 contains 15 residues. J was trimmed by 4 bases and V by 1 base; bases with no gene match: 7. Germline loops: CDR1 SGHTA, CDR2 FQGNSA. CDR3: CASSLEPGGTYEQYF. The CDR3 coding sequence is TGTGCCAGCAGCTTAGAACCGGGGGGTACGTACGAGCAGTACTTC.

CDR3 protein: CASSPRTRGGDEQFF. In DNA, the CDR3 is TGTGCCAGCAGCCCACGGACTAGGGGAGGCGATGAGCAGTTCTTC. The chain uses TRBV5-4 and TRBJ2-1; TRBD2 aligns across 7 bases. Germline V lookup: CDR1 SGHNT, CDR2 YYREEE (reference sequence). This CDR3 spans 15 amino acids. Trimming took 4 bases from V and 8 from J; bases not matched to a gene: 12.